The T cell receptor beta chain under discussion was sequenced for a study of post-analysis software for immune sequencing data. At the level of the study: In terms of disease course, relapsing-remitting, secondary progressive and progressive-relapsing multiple sclerosis were included. Findings and caveats of the study: Relative to controls, patients with multiple sclerosis showed significantly lower normalized Chao1 diversity. Batch-matched samples strongly co-clustered by F measure. The study found TRBV5-6, TRBV5-1 and TRBV20-1 among a handful of TRBV segments more frequent in patients than controls.

This clonotype showed up many times. The antigen remains undetermined. cDNA libraries for TCR beta contained unique molecular identifiers. Input amounts of 1 to 10 million T cells were used. These gave approximately 500,000 cDNA molecules, so each molecule approximated one T cell. Each CDR3 protein is one row after TCRdb ran MiXCR on the PCR reads. The table shows some 240,000 distinct CDR3 sequences, with 35% to 45% occurring only once. The CDR3 runs to 19 residues. Germline V gene lookup returns CDR1 SGHDN and CDR2 FVKESK. Trimming at V came to 0 bases and at J to 4 bases, leaving 12 bases not matched to a gene.

The sequencing sample was made of blood. The rearrangement joins TRBV14 to TRBJ2-1; 10 nucleotides line up with TRBD2. The clonotype originates from a girl under 18 with multiple sclerosis. CDR3 DNA sequence: TGTGCCAGCAGCCAAGATCGGGCCTATAGCGGGGGGCTTTACAATGAGCAGTTCTTC. Translated: CASSQDRAYSGGLYNEQFF.